The entry that follows covers one TCR beta chain sequence. Germline V gene data show CDR1 as MNHNY and CDR2 as SVGAGI (reference sequence). The CDR3 runs to 14 residues. The trim removed 4 bases at V and 3 bases at J, leaving 3 bases unmatched. Sequenced by immunoSEQ multiplex PCR; TCRdb stores in-frame clones only, minus some. The sample carries about 48,000 clones, approximately 86% recorded once. The data derive from a study of OX40 agonist ivuxolimab in advanced cancers. Autoimmune disease history or systemic immunosuppression meant exclusion. The chain joins TRBV6-6 to TRBJ2-7; 10 positions match TRBD2. The input for sequencing was CD4+ or CD8+ T cells sorted from blood, taken in a trial of the OX40 agonist ivuxolimab. The clonotype originates from an adult with an advanced solid tumor such as melanoma, head and neck, liver or kidney cancer. The DNA of the CDR3 is TGTGCCAGCAGTTCCGGGACTAGCGTCTACGAGCAGTACTTC. It yields the protein CASSSGTSVYEQYF.